The clone carrying this T cell receptor beta chain was observed at least ten times. Antigen: not known. These data originate in a study of CD8+CD57+ T cells in acquired aplastic anemia. Study context: DNA recovered from sorted CD4+ and CD8+ cells had a mean of approximately 3.5 ug. Where healthy donors were concerned, CD4+ cells averaged about 10 million reads. Whole-study results and caveats: Roughly 31 CD8+ CDR3 sequences occurred in both the patients and the controls. Patients did not significantly differ from controls in CD8+ Simpson's diversity.

This CDR3 has 17 amino acids. The V and J ends lost 5 bases and 7 bases, in that order; junction bases with no gene match: 12. Germline V CDR1 and CDR2: SGHTA, FQGNSA. It was genomic DNA that served as the template for profiling TCR beta VDJ and CDR3. One entry per CDR3 protein, called by TCRdb with MiXCR from the reads. The sample has about 190,000 distinct CDR3 sequences; roughly 56% are singletons. The chain recombines TRBV7-2 with TRBJ1-4, with 11 bases matching TRBD1. The source of this sequence is a human donor in good health, serving as a control. Specimen: sorted CD4+, CD8+, or CD8+CD57+ T cells (not recorded which) from PBMCs. CDR3 amino acids: CASSLRTGGRSGEKLFF. The CDR3 bases are TGTGCCAGCAGCCTGAGGACAGGGGGCAGGTCTGGTGAAAAACTGTTTTTT.